The rows below give T cell receptor beta chains drawn from one sample of a study of cytomegalovirus exposure and HLA in healthy donors. TCRdb's copy holds only in-frame clones and misses some; the assay was immunoSEQ multiplex PCR. The table has 150,000 to 180,000 clones, 75% to 90% seen once; the top ten hold 20% to 25%. The sequenced sample consisted of PBMCs. The source of these receptors is a man in his late teens or twenties in good health and CMV-seropositive. Both conserved end residues are part of each CDR3. Each record gives: CDR3 DNA, CDR3 protein, J gene, D gene, V gene, clone size. D genes are given only for firm matches. For some rows the clone size is stated as once, few or many, or as a class when expanded; others skip it.

TGTGCCAGCCAGGGCGTCGGCGAGCAGTACTTC	CASQGVGEQYF	TRBJ2-7	.	TRBV6-6	.
TGTGCCATCAGTAGGGCGGGGGAGACCCAGTACTTC	CAISRAGETQYF	TRBJ2-5	.	TRBV10-3	.
TGTGCCAGCCGCCCGGCAGGGGGTGTTAGAACGGGCGAGCAGTACTTC	CASRPAGGVRTGEQYF	TRBJ2-7	TRBD1	TRBV5-8	.
TGTGCCAGCAGCAAGGGACAGGGGAACACTGAAGCTTTCTTT	CASSKGQGNTEAFF	TRBJ1-1	TRBD1	TRBV7-3	.
TGTGCCAGCAGCGGGCGTAAGGGCGGGAGAGCTTGGTCCTACAATGAGCAGTTCTTC	CASSGRKGGRAWSYNEQFF	TRBJ2-1	TRBD2	TRBV7-4	.
TGTGCCTGGAGTAGCGCCCCTCCTAGCGGGACCTCCTTCGAGCAGTTCTTC	CAWSSAPPSGTSFEQFF	TRBJ2-1	TRBD2	TRBV30	.
TGCGCCAGCAGCTTTGGACCGGGACAGGGATTGGTGGTCTACGAGCAGTACTTC	CASSFGPGQGLVVYEQYF	TRBJ2-7	TRBD1	TRBV5-1	.
TGTGCCAGCAGTCCTAAGTGGCTGGCGGGAGGGCAAGAGACCCAGTACTTC	CASSPKWLAGGQETQYF	TRBJ2-5	TRBD2	TRBV27	.
TGTGCCAGCAGCTTTGGGAGAGCGGGAAGCTCCTACAATGAGCAGTTCTTC	CASSFGRAGSSYNEQFF	TRBJ2-1	TRBD2	TRBV5-4	.
TGTGCCAGCAGCTGGGGGACAGGGGGAAAGGAGCAGTACTTC	CASSWGTGGKEQYF	TRBJ2-7	TRBD1	TRBV7-2	.
TGTGCCTCGGGACAGAGCTCTGGGGCCAACGTCCTGACTTTC	CASGQSSGANVLTF	TRBJ2-6	TRBD1	TRBV30	.
TGTGCCAGCAATCCGGGGGGCGGGCACTATGGCTACACCTTC	CASNPGGGHYGYTF	TRBJ1-2	.	TRBV28	.
TGTGCCAGCAGCCAAGAGGGGAGCGGGGGAGGGCTGCCCCAGCATTTT	CASSQEGSGGGLPQHF	TRBJ1-5	.	TRBV4-2	few
TGTGCCAGCAGCTTGGTAAGGGGCACTGAAGCTTTCTTT	CASSLVRGTEAFF	TRBJ1-1	.	TRBV5-6	.
TGTGCCAGCAGCCAAAGGGGTGGCTACACCTTC	CASSQRGGYTF	TRBJ1-2	.	TRBV5-6	.
TGTGCCAGCAGCTTATCCGGGTACCAAGAGACCCAGTACTTC	CASSLSGYQETQYF	TRBJ2-5	.	TRBV13	few
TGCAGCGCTGAGGCCCGGGACAGGGAGGCCTATGGCTACACCTTC	CSAEARDREAYGYTF	TRBJ1-2	TRBD1	TRBV29-1	.
TGTGCCACACGACTGACAGATTCCTACGAGCAGTACTTC	CATRLTDSYEQYF	TRBJ2-7	.	TRBV10-3	.
TGTGCCAGCAGCTTAGACAGGGGCCGCACTGAAGCTTTCTTT	CASSLDRGRTEAFF	TRBJ1-1	TRBD1	TRBV7-2	.
TGTGCCAGCCGTCCAGGGGGCACGAGCAATCAGCCCCAGCATTTT	CASRPGGTSNQPQHF	TRBJ1-5	TRBD1	TRBV2	.
TGTGCCAGCAGAACCCGCGGCAGGGGAACCTACGAGCAGTACTTC	CASRTRGRGTYEQYF	TRBJ2-7	.	TRBV5-6	.
TGTGCCAGTAGTATACGTATCTCAGCGGATACGCAGTATTTT	CASSIRISADTQYF	TRBJ2-3	.	TRBV19	.
TGTGCCAGCAGTGTAGGGGCCGCGGGGCCAGAGACCCAGTACTTC	CASSVGAAGPETQYF	TRBJ2-5	.	TRBV9	.
TGTGCCACCCCGGGACAGGGCAACTATGGCTACACCTTC	CATPGQGNYGYTF	TRBJ1-2	TRBD1	TRBV28	few
TGTGCCAGCGGGTGGGGGGGATCTAATGAAAAACTGTTTTTT	CASGWGGSNEKLFF	TRBJ1-4	.	TRBV6-5	.
TGTGCCAGCAGCGTAGCCCGTACTTTTTGGTACACAGATACGCAGTATTTT	CASSVARTFWYTDTQYF	TRBJ2-3	.	TRBV9	.
TGTGCCAGCAGTTCCCGACAGGTCGCAGATACGCAGTATTTT	CASSSRQVADTQYF	TRBJ2-3	.	TRBV27	.
TGTGCCAGCAGCTTAATCGGAAAGGGCGTGGCGGGAGGACATTACTTC	CASSLIGKGVAGGHYF	TRBJ2-5	TRBD2	TRBV11-2	.
TGCAGCGTTGAGAGACAGGGGCCCTACGAGCAGTACTTC	CSVERQGPYEQYF	TRBJ2-7	TRBD1	TRBV29-1	.
TGTGCCAGCAGTGGACTGGGACTAGCGGGGTCCTACGAGCAGTACTTC	CASSGLGLAGSYEQYF	TRBJ2-7	TRBD2	TRBV6-6	.
TGCGCCAGCAGCAAAAGGACTAGGCAAGATACGCAGTATTTT	CASSKRTRQDTQYF	TRBJ2-3	TRBD2	TRBV5-1	few
TGCGCCAGCGTCGACAGGGGGTCTGGGGCCAACGTCCTGACTTTC	CASVDRGSGANVLTF	TRBJ2-6	TRBD1	TRBV10-2	.
TGTGCCAGCAGCTTAGGGTTTGGTAGCGGGGCTTACACAGATACGCAGTATTTT	CASSLGFGSGAYTDTQYF	TRBJ2-3	TRBD2	TRBV7-2	.
TGTGCCAGCAGCCTCGGGACAGTATCCTACAATGAGCAGTTCTTC	CASSLGTVSYNEQFF	TRBJ2-1	TRBD1	TRBV7-2	.
TGCGCCAGCAGCAGGGCCCGGGGCACTGAAGCTTTCTTT	CASSRARGTEAFF	TRBJ1-1	.	TRBV5-1	few
TGTGCCTGGAGTCCCAGGACGGTACTAGCGGGAGGAGAGACCCAGTACTTC	CAWSPRTVLAGGETQYF	TRBJ2-5	TRBD2	TRBV30	.
TGTGCCAGCAGTTTCGGGGGGTGGAATGAGCAGTTCTTC	CASSFGGWNEQFF	TRBJ2-1	TRBD2	TRBV27	few
TGTGCCAGCAGAGGACAGGGAGAAGGCTACACCTTC	CASRGQGEGYTF	TRBJ1-2	TRBD1	TRBV9	.
TGCGCCAGCAGCCCGGGGGGTGCGGGAGGGTCTGGAGAGCAGTACTTC	CASSPGGAGGSGEQYF	TRBJ2-7	TRBD2	TRBV5-1	.
TGTGCCAGCAGTGGACAGGGGGCCTCTGGAAACACCATATATTTT	CASSGQGASGNTIYF	TRBJ1-3	TRBD1	TRBV27	.
TGTGCCAGCAGCCCACTCCTAGCGGGAGGTAGACAGACCCAGTACTTC	CASSPLLAGGRQTQYF	TRBJ2-5	TRBD2	TRBV7-3	.
TGTGCCAGCAGCAGGGGGGGTTATGAGCAGTTCTTC	CASSRGGYEQFF	TRBJ2-1	.	TRBV7-9	.
TGTGCCAGCACCCCAGGGAGGGTGATTTACGAGCAGTACTTC	CASTPGRVIYEQYF	TRBJ2-7	TRBD2	TRBV5-5	.
TGCGCCAGCAGCCCAGGGGGGCGCTCAGGAAGCTACGAGCAGTACTTC	CASSPGGRSGSYEQYF	TRBJ2-7	.	TRBV5-1	.
TGTGCCTGGAGTGTATGGGGGCGGGAGGGCTCCTACGAGCAGTACTTC	CAWSVWGREGSYEQYF	TRBJ2-7	TRBD2	TRBV30	.
TGTGCCAGCAGGCTGAGGAGCGTAAACGCCTATGGCTACACCTTC	CASRLRSVNAYGYTF	TRBJ1-2	.	TRBV5-4	.
TGTGCCACCAGCAGAGATAAGGAGTCACCCCTCCACTTT	CATSRDKESPLHF	TRBJ1-6	.	TRBV15	.
TGCGCCAGCAGCCCCAGAGGGACAGGGGGAACCGGGGAGCTGTTTTTT	CASSPRGTGGTGELFF	TRBJ2-2	TRBD1	TRBV4-1	.
TGTGCCAGCAGGAGCGGCACTTTATGGGAGCAGTTCTTC	CASRSGTLWEQFF	TRBJ2-1	.	TRBV6-1	.
TGTGCCAGCTCACCCCAGGGGGGAGAAAAACTGTTTTTT	CASSPQGGEKLFF	TRBJ1-4	TRBD1	TRBV18	.
TGTGCCAGCAGAGGGGGACTAGCCCAGGAGACCCAGTACTTC	CASRGGLAQETQYF	TRBJ2-5	TRBD2	TRBV6-1	.
TGTGCCAGCCGGGGTAGCCCCTTCCCTTACGAGCAGTACTTC	CASRGSPFPYEQYF	TRBJ2-7	.	TRBV28	.
TGTGCCAGCAGCCCATGGACAGGGAATAATTCACCCCTCCACTTT	CASSPWTGNNSPLHF	TRBJ1-6	TRBD1	TRBV5-8	.
TGTGCCAGCAGCTTGGGGGCCGCAGTCCGCTATGGCTACACCTTC	CASSLGAAVRYGYTF	TRBJ1-2	.	TRBV7-2	.
TGTGCCAGCAGCGTAGCGGAGGGTCCCTACGAGCAGTACTTC	CASSVAEGPYEQYF	TRBJ2-7	.	TRBV9	.
TGTGCCAGCAGCTTAGCGGGACAGGGGGCAAGCTACACCTTC	CASSLAGQGASYTF	TRBJ1-2	TRBD1	TRBV7-2	.
TGTGCCAGTAGTGGGACTAGCGGGAGACAGCAGTACTTC	CASSGTSGRQQYF	TRBJ2-7	TRBD2	TRBV19	few